The 19 T cell receptor beta chains in this list originate from one sample, sequenced in a study of blood T cell repertoires in COVID-19. Assay used: immunoSEQ multiplex PCR; TCRdb lists only in-frame clones, some missing. Altogether more than 300,000 clones are present, 85% to 90% being singletons, with the ten largest covering approximately 7.3%. Sequenced sample: peripheral blood. These receptors were collected from an older woman with COVID-19, enrolled during active disease.

The V call is TRBV6-2 or TRBV6-3, the J call TRBJ1-5, with TRBD1 matching 9 bases. The V gene end was trimmed by 6 bases and the J gene end by 4 bases; junction bases not matched to a gene: 7. Germline V gene data show CDR1 as MNHEY and CDR2 as SVGEGT. This CDR3 is 15 amino acids long. The CDR3 protein is CASSPQGAFNQPQHF. DNA of the CDR3: TGTGCCAGCAGCCCACAGGGGGCCTTTAATCAGCCCCAGCATTTT.

This sequence joins TRBV18 and TRBJ1-3; perhaps TRBD1 as D (5 bases). Per the germline V gene, CDR1 is KGHSH and CDR2 is LQKENI. This CDR3 has 14 residues. V lost 6 bases and J lost 0, with 9 bases in between. The CDR3 DNA is TGTGCCAGCTCTTCCGACAGCTCTGGAAACACCATATATTTT. It translates to CASSSDSSGNTIYF.

This chain connects TRBV15 to TRBJ2-5, with D maybe TRBD2 (6 bases). Germline V gene lookup returns CDR1 LNHNV and CDR2 YYDKDF (reference sequence). Trimming shortened V by 2 bases and J by 5 bases, and 18 bases separated the two germline ends. This CDR3 is built from 16 residues. CDR3 DNA sequence: TGTGCCACCAGCAGATTAAGGGGCAGGGCGGGGGAGACCCAGTACTTC. Amino acids: CATSRLRGRAGETQYF. The whole variable domain, remainder taken from reference TRBV15 and TRBJ2-5, is DAMVIQNPRYQVTQFGKPVTLSCSQTLNHNVMYWYQQKSSQAPKLLFHYYDKDFNNEADTPDNFQSRRPNTSFCFLDIRSPGLGDTAMYLCATSRLRGRAGETQYFGPGTRLLVL.

The rearrangement uses TRBV12-5 and TRBJ2-2, with 7 bases identical to TRBD2. Per germline, CDR1 LGHNT and CDR2 FRNRAP. J was trimmed by 4 bases and V by 0 bases; bases with no gene match: 5. The CDR3 extends over 16 amino acids. CDR3 DNA sequence: TGTGCTAGTGGTTTGGTACTGGGGGAGGGCACCGGGGAGCTGTTTTTT. Its protein product is CASGLVLGEGTGELFF. Variable domain in full (rest from reference TRBV12-5 and TRBJ2-2): DARVTQTPRHKVTEMGQEVTMRCQPILGHNTVFWYRQTMMQGLELLAYFRNRAPLDDSGMPKDRFSAEMPDATLATLKIQPSEPRDSAVYFCASGLVLGEGTGELFFGEGSRLTVL.

The chain is built from TRBV6-1 and TRBJ2-4; D is possibly TRBD2 (6 bases). Germline lookup yields CDR1 MNHNS and CDR2 SASEGT. V was pared by 2 bases and J by 0 bases, with 11 bases between. The CDR3 has 16 amino acids. CDR3 loop: CASSELEGRAKNIQYF. CDR3 nucleotide sequence: TGTGCCAGCAGTGAATTGGAGGGGCGAGCCAAAAACATTCAGTACTTC.

This chain connects TRBV6-5 to TRBJ2-2; 10 bases are a match to TRBD2. The CDR3 has 15 amino acids. Germline assignment: CDR1 MNHEY and CDR2 SVGAGI. V lost 5 bases and J lost 8; bases outside the gene matches: 8. The CDR3: CASSTSLTSGGELFF. The CDR3 DNA follows: TGTGCCAGCAGTACGTCCCTGACTAGCGGGGGGGAGCTGTTTTTT.

The chain employs TRBV5-6 and TRBJ1-1; a possible D gene is TRBD1 (5 bases). The CDR3 runs to 15 residues. Germline assignment: CDR1 SGHDT and CDR2 YYEEEE. V shed 2 bases and J shed 1 base, with 12 bases lying between them. This CDR3 reads CASSFGTGGNTEAFF. The DNA for the CDR3 is TGTGCCAGCAGCTTTGGGACCGGGGGGAACACTGAAGCTTTCTTT.

V is TRBV2 and J is TRBJ2-1; 12 positions agree with TRBD2. Germline-derived CDR1 and CDR2 are SNHLY and FYNNEI. V was clipped by 6 bases and J by 10 bases; unmatched bases: 7. This CDR3 spans 14 amino acids. CDR3 residues: CASRPSGGVGEQFF. DNA for the CDR3: TGTGCCAGCAGGCCTAGCGGGGGGGTAGGGGAGCAGTTCTTC.

This chain uses TRBV6-5 with TRBJ1-1; D is perhaps TRBD1 (6 bases). CDR3 length: 11 amino acids. V was clipped by 8 bases and J by 6 bases, with 10 bases between them. CDR1 is MNHEY, CDR2 SVGAGI, per germline. The DNA of the CDR3 is TGTGCCAGCCAGGGGCGAGCTGAAGCTTTCTTT. Its protein product is CASQGRAEAFF.

The chain has TRBV5-4 and TRBJ1-2, with 7 bases aligning to TRBD1. Germline trimming cut 5 bases from V and 8 bases from J; bases unmatched to any gene: 12. Per germline, CDR1 SGHNT and CDR2 YYREEE (reference sequence). The CDR3 is 14 residues long. DNA of the CDR3: TGTGCCAGCAGTCGAACAGGGGCCAATTCCGGCTACACCTTC. Translation: CASSRTGANSGYTF.

The V gene is TRBV23-1, the J gene TRBJ1-5; TRBD1 agrees at 11 bases. TRBV23-1 is noted as an ORF with a role that remains uncertain. The junction had 7 bases not matched to a gene; V was cut back by 3 bases and J by 0 bases. The CDR3 totals 18 residues. The chain's CDR3 is CASSQWTGGENSNQPQHF. The CDR3 coding sequence is TGCGCCAGCAGTCAGTGGACAGGGGGCGAAAATAGCAATCAGCCCCAGCATTTT.

J is TRBJ2-1 and V is TRBV5-1, with TRBD2 matching over 8 bases. Germline-derived CDR1 and CDR2 are SGHRS and YFSETQ. CDR3 length: 14 residues. With V trimmed by 5 bases and J by 10 bases, 11 bases remained unmatched. The CDR3 sequence is CASRGLVGRTEQFF. The CDR3 DNA is TGCGCCAGCAGGGGACTAGTAGGCCGAACGGAGCAGTTCTTC.

V gene TRBV12-3 or TRBV12-4 combines with J gene TRBJ2-1, with 8 nucleotides matching TRBD2. This CDR3 is 13 amino acids long. V gave up 5 bases and J gave up 10 bases; unmatched junction bases: 7. CDR3 bases: TGTGCCAGCAGTCCGCCGGGGGGGCGGGAGCAGTTCTTC. This gives the protein CASSPPGGREQFF.

The V and J genes are TRBV9 and TRBJ2-3; the match to TRBD2 covers 9 bases. This CDR3 is 16 amino acids long. Unmatched junction bases numbered 12, after V lost 3 bases and J lost 7 bases. CDR1 is SGDLS and CDR2 is YYNGEE in the germline V gene. The CDR3 coding sequence is TGTGCCAGCAGCGCCCCAGGGCGGGGGGGCGTGAATACGCAGTATTTT. Translating it yields CASSAPGRGGVNTQYF.

This rearrangement joins TRBV5-1 to TRBJ2-1; D might be TRBD2 (6 bases). CDR3 size: 14 residues. V lost 1 base and J lost 7, with 12 bases in between. Germline values: CDR1 SGHRS, CDR2 YFSETQ. The CDR3 bases are TGCGCCAGCAGCTTGTTTAGGGGAGGTAATGAGCAGTTCTTC. It yields the protein CASSLFRGGNEQFF.

The gene calls are TRBV9 and TRBJ1-1; TRBD1 matches at 7 bases. V lost 3 bases, J lost 4 bases, and 15 bases stayed unmatched. This CDR3 is 17 amino acids long. The germline V gene has CDR1 SGDLS and CDR2 YYNGEE. The CDR3 sequence is CASSGFRDSRFPTEAFF. CDR3 sequence (DNA): TGTGCCAGCAGCGGGTTCCGGGACAGTCGATTCCCCACTGAAGCTTTCTTT.

This clone was seen a single time. The chain combines TRBV7-2 with TRBJ2-1; D not resolved. V shed 4 bases and J shed 7 bases, with 14 bases lying between them. CDR1 is SGHTA, CDR2 FQGNSA, per germline. The length of the CDR3 is 14 residues. This chain's CDR3 is CASSSSLQMNEQFF. The CDR3 DNA follows: TGTGCCAGCAGCTCTAGTCTACAAATGAATGAGCAGTTCTTC.

The chain carries TRBV6-5 and TRBJ2-7, with D unresolved. Per germline, CDR1 MNHEY and CDR2 SVGAGI. The germline V and J ends were trimmed by 10 bases and 1 base, with 8 bases remaining between them. The CDR3 contains 11 residues. CDR3 protein: CATRRSYEQYF. CDR3 in DNA: TGTGCCACCCGTCGGTCCTACGAGCAGTACTTC.

This clone has a single count. V gene TRBV6-4 combines with J gene TRBJ2-4, with TRBD2 matching over 13 bases. Per the germline V gene, CDR1 is MRHNA and CDR2 is SNTAGT. V was pared by 6 bases and J by 0 bases, with 8 bases of the junction left unmatched. This CDR3 is built from 18 residues. In nucleotides, the CDR3 is TGTGCCAGCAGCCGAGGACTAGCGGGGGCCCGAGCCAAAAACATTCAGTACTTC. It is translated as CASSRGLAGARAKNIQYF.